One sample yielded the 26 T cell receptor beta chains listed below, sequenced in a study of monozygotic twins with inflammatory bowel disease. From its re-call of the 5' RACE reads, TCRdb lists each CDR3 protein once, without DNA. Here the sample table reports some 190,000 distinct CDR3 sequences. Sequencing used blood. Receptors originate from a human donor with ulcerative colitis or Crohn's disease, or a healthy co-twin of an affected twin (not recorded which).

CDR3 sequence reads: CASSLSTGDNQPQHF. V and J are TRBV5-1 and TRBJ1-5; TCRdb designates TRBD1, a call that cannot be tested without DNA. This CDR3 has 15 residues. Germline CDR1 reads SGHRS; CDR2 reads YFSETQ.

The rearrangement links TRBV3-1 to TRBJ1-6. Germline-derived CDR1 and CDR2 are LGHDT and YNNKEL (reference sequence). The CDR3 is 13 amino acids. The CDR3 loop is CASRQDANSPLHF.

The chain combines TRBV5-1 with TRBJ2-3. Germline lookup yields CDR1 SGHRS and CDR2 YFSETQ. This CDR3 comprises 16 residues. CDR3 residues: CASSLGGPTTTDTQYF. The variable domain in full, with the rest retrieved from reference TRBV5-1 and TRBJ2-3, is KAGVTQTPRYLIKTRGQQVTLSCSPISGHRSVSWYQQTPGQGLQFLFEYFSETQRNKGNFPGRFSGRQFSNSRSEMNVSTLELGDSALYLCASSLGGPTTTDTQYFGPGTRLTVL.

This chain connects TRBV7-9 to TRBJ2-2; the TCRdb call, TRBD1, lacks DNA for checking. The CDR3 is made up of 13 amino acids. CDR1 and CDR2 from the germline V gene are SEHNR and FQNEAQ (reference sequence). The CDR3 region is CASSPNRVGELFF.

The rearrangement links TRBV4-3 to TRBJ2-7. This CDR3 has 15 residues. The germline gives CDR1 LGHNA, CDR2 YSLEER. CDR3 protein: CASSQDWRIHYEQYF.

The chain couples TRBV7-8 to TRBJ2-2; TCRdb calls TRBD2, which cannot be checked without DNA. Germline assignment: CDR1 SGHVS and CDR2 FQNEAQ. The CDR3 length is 15 residues. CDR3 in amino acids: CASSKRDYHTGELFF. The variable domain in full, completed from reference TRBV7-8 and TRBJ2-2, reads GAGVSQSPRYKVAKRGQDVALRCDPISGHVSLFWYQQALGQGPEFLTYFQNEAQLDKSGLPSDRFFAERPEGSVSTLKIQRTQQEDSAVYLCASSKRDYHTGELFFGEGSRLTVL.

This chain uses TRBV7-3 with TRBJ2-1; with no DNA, the TCRdb D assignment of TRBD2 cannot be verified. The CDR3 length is 16 residues. Germline V gene sequence: CDR1 SGHTA, CDR2 FQGTGA. CDR3 sequence reads: CASSILAGAYYNEQFF. Using reference TRBV7-3 and TRBJ2-1 for the parts outside the CDR3, the full variable domain is GAGVSQTPSNKVTEKGKYVELRCDPISGHTALYWYRQSLGQGPEFLIYFQGTGAADDSGLPNDRFFAVRPEGSVSTLKIQRTERGDSAVYLCASSILAGAYYNEQFFGPGTRLTVL.

J is TRBJ1-5 and V is TRBV18; the TRBD1 assignment by TCRdb is unverifiable without DNA. The CDR3 spans 15 residues. Germline V gene data show CDR1 as KGHSH and CDR2 as LQKENI. The CDR3 region is CASSAGTGSNQPQHF.

The V call is TRBV4-1, the J call TRBJ2-5; without DNA, the TCRdb call of TRBD1 cannot be checked. Looked up from germline, CDR1 is MGHRA and CDR2 is YSYEKL. The CDR3 totals 17 residues. CDR3 amino acids: CASSQGVDRGLGETQYF.

The rearrangement links TRBV27 to TRBJ1-1; TCRdb designates TRBD1, a call that cannot be tested without DNA. The CDR3 length is 14 residues. Germline values: CDR1 MNHEY, CDR2 SMNVEV (reference sequence). The CDR3 spells CASSHPESNTEAFF.

The chain combines TRBV18 with TRBJ1-1. Germline V CDR1 and CDR2: KGHSH, LQKENI. This CDR3 spans 14 amino acids. The CDR3 sequence: CASSPPYREGEAFF.

This chain joins TRBV7-8 and TRBJ1-2; TCRdb designates TRBD1, a call that cannot be tested without DNA. Germline CDR1 reads SGHVS; CDR2 reads FQNEAQ. This CDR3 is built from 15 residues. The CDR3 spells CASSNLKGTLSGYTF.

V is TRBV3-1 and J is TRBJ2-5; the TCRdb call, TRBD1, lacks DNA for checking. Germline V gene data show CDR1 as LGHDT and CDR2 as YNNKEL (reference sequence). The CDR3 extends over 15 amino acids. CDR3 loop: CASSQNTGGGETQYF.

The V and J genes are TRBV6-5 and TRBJ1-1. Germline lookup yields CDR1 MNHEY and CDR2 SVGAGI. The CDR3 totals 14 residues. CDR3 residues: CASSYRPMNTEAFF.

The rearrangement joins TRBV7-9 to TRBJ2-1; the TCRdb call, TRBD2, lacks DNA for checking. Germline V lookup: CDR1 SEHNR, CDR2 FQNEAQ (reference sequence). The CDR3 is made up of 16 amino acids. The CDR3 loop is CASSLVVGGSSNEQFF.

V and J are TRBV5-5 and TRBJ1-1; TCRdb reports TRBD1, a call that lacks DNA to check it against. The CDR3 is 15 residues long. CDR1 and CDR2 (germline): SGHKS, YYEKEE (reference sequence). The CDR3 reads CASSFPTGGNTEAFF.

This chain uses TRBV29-1 with TRBJ2-1; lacking DNA, the TRBD2 call made by TCRdb goes unchecked. This CDR3 spans 12 amino acids. Germline-derived CDR1 and CDR2 are SQVTM and ANQGSEA. The CDR3 spells CSVEREMDEQFF.

The rearrangement joins TRBV4-1 to TRBJ1-2. This CDR3 comprises 13 residues. Germline loops: CDR1 MGHRA, CDR2 YSYEKL. The CDR3 region is CASSQWINYGYTF.

V is TRBV4-2 and J is TRBJ2-1; TCRdb returns TRBD2, unconfirmable since there is no DNA. Germline V gives CDR1 LGHNA, CDR2 YNFKEQ. The CDR3 loop spans 15 amino acids. CDR3: CASSKTSGYYNEQFF.

The chain uses TRBV20-1 and TRBJ1-2; TCRdb indicates TRBD1, and absent DNA this call remains unverified. The CDR3 consists of 14 residues. The germline V gene has CDR1 DFQATT and CDR2 SNEGSKA (reference sequence). The CDR3 sequence: CSAISTGLAYGYTF.

This sequence joins TRBV3-1 and TRBJ2-3; the TCRdb call, TRBD1, lacks DNA for checking. CDR1 and CDR2 (germline): LGHDT, YNNKEL (reference sequence). This CDR3 has 16 residues. The CDR3 loop is CASSQVSASLTDTQYF.

The chain employs TRBV2 and TRBJ2-1; the TCRdb call, TRBD1, lacks DNA for checking. Germline CDR1 reads SNHLY; CDR2 reads FYNNEI. The CDR3 length is 15 residues. The CDR3 reads CASTLGRGGPGEQFF. Full variable domain (outside the CDR3, taken from reference TRBV2 and TRBJ2-1): EPEVTQTPSHQVTQMGQEVILRCVPISNHLYFYWYRQILGQKVEFLVSFYNNEISEKSEIFDDQFSVERPDGSNFTLKIRSTKLEDSAMYFCASTLGRGGPGEQFFGPGTRLTVL.

This CDR3 reads CAPRGVRSGELFF. The rearrangement uses TRBV7-9 and TRBJ2-2; no DNA is available, so the TRBD1 call from TCRdb remains unchecked. The CDR3 is made up of 13 amino acids. Germline V gene sequence: CDR1 SEHNR, CDR2 FQNEAQ (reference sequence).

This rearrangement joins TRBV7-3 to TRBJ1-1; TCRdb selects TRBD1, and the lack of DNA leaves this call unchecked. The CDR3 is made up of 15 amino acids. The germline CDR1 and CDR2 sequences are SGHTA and FQGTGA. This chain's CDR3 is CASSLAGAGNTEAFF.

The chain uses TRBV5-1 and TRBJ1-2; the TRBD1 assignment by TCRdb is unverifiable without DNA. CDR3 length: 14 amino acids. Germline-derived CDR1 and CDR2 are SGHRS and YFSETQ. The CDR3 is CASSGIAGTVRSTF.

The chain employs TRBV9 and TRBJ2-1; the TRBD2 assignment by TCRdb is unverifiable without DNA. CDR1 and CDR2 (germline): SGDLS, YYNGEE. CDR3 length: 16 amino acids. CDR3 amino acids: CASSLSEFRPVLEQFF.